What follows describes a single T cell receptor beta chain. A second about 7 to 11 cycle PCR used barcoded and J-beta primers. TCRdb used MiXCR to reprocess the 5' RACE reads, holding one entry per CDR3 protein. The sample includes around 1.5 million distinct CDR3 sequences, about 35% of them seen just once. These data come from a study of blood T cells in healthy people across ages. The CDR3 runs 13 residues. CDR1 and CDR2 (germline): DFQATT, SNEGSKA (reference sequence). V lost 5 bases, J lost 5 bases, and 8 bases stayed unmatched. This sequence joins TRBV20-1 and TRBJ1-1; TRBD1 matches 7 bases. The specimen sequenced was blood. This TCR was sampled from a woman in her twenties or thirties in good health. CDR3 sequence: CSAPSGGRTEAFF. The DNA for the CDR3 is TGCAGTGCTCCATCAGGGGGAAGGACTGAAGCTTTCTTT.